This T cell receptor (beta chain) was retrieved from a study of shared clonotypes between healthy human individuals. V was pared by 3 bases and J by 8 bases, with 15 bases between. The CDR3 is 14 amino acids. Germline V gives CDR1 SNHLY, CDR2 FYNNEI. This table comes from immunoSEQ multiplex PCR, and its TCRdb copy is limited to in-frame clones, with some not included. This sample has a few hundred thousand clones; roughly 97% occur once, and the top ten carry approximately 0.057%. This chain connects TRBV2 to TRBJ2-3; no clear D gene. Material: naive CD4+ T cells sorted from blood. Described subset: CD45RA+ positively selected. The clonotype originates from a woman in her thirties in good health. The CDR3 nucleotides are TGTGCCAGCAGTGATCTCTTGCTTAAGGTTACGCAGTATTTT. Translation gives CASSDLLLKVTQYF.